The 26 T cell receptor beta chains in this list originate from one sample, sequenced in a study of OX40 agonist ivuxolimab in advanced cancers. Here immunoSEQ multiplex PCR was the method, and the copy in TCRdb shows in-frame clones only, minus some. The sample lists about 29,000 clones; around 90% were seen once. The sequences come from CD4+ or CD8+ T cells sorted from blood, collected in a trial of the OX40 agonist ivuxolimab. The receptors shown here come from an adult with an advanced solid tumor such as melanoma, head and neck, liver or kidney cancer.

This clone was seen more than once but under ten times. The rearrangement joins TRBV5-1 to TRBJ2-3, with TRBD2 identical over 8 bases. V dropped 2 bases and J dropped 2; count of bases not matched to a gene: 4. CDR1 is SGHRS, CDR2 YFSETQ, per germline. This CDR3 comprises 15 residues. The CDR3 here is CASSFGGAATDTQYF. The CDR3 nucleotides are TGCGCCAGCAGCTTCGGGGGGGCCGCCACAGATACGCAGTATTTT.

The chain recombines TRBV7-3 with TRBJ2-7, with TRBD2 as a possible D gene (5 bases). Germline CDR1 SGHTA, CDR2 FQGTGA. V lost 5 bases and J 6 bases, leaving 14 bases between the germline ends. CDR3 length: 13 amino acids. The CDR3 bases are TGTGCCAGCAGCGAGATAATGGACTCCGAGCAGTACTTC. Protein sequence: CASSEIMDSEQYF.

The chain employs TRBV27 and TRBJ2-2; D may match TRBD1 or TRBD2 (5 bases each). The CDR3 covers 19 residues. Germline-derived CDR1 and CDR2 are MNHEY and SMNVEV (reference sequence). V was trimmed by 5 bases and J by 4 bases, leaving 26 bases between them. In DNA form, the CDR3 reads TGTGCCAGCAGTGCGGAAAGTGGTCTCTTAGGGACCTCCACCGGGGAGCTGTTTTTT. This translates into CASSAESGLLGTSTGELFF.

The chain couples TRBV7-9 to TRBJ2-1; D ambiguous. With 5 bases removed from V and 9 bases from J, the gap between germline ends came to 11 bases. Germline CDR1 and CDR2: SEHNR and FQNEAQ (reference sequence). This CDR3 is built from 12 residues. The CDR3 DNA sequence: TGTGCCAGCAGCAGATCGTCAGGTGAGCAGTTCTTC. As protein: CASSRSSGEQFF.

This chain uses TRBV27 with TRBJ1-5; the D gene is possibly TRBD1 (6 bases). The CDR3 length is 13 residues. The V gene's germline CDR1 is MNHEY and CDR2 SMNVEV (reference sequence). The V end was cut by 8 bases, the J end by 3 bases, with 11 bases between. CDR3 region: CASRAGVNQPQHF. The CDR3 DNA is TGTGCCAGCCGGGCAGGGGTCAATCAGCCCCAGCATTTT.

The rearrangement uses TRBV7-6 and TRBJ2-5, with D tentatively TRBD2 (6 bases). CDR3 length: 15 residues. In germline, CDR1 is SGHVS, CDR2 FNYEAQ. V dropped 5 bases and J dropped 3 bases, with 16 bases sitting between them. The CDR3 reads CASSAYGTPKETQYF. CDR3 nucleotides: TGTGCCAGCAGCGCTTATGGGACTCCCAAAGAGACCCAGTACTTC.

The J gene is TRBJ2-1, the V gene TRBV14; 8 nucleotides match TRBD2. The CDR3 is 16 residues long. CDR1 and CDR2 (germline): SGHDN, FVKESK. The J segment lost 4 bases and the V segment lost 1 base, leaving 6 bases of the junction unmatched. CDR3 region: CASSQAVGTRYNEQFF. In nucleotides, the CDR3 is TGTGCCAGCAGCCAAGCGGTAGGGACTAGGTACAATGAGCAGTTCTTC.

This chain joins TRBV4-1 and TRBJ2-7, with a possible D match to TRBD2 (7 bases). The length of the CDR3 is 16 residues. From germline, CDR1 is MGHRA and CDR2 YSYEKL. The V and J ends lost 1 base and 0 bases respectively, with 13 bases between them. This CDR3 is CASSQGPGGGSYEQYF. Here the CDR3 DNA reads TGCGCCAGCAGCCAAGGTCCGGGGGGCGGCTCCTACGAGCAGTACTTC.

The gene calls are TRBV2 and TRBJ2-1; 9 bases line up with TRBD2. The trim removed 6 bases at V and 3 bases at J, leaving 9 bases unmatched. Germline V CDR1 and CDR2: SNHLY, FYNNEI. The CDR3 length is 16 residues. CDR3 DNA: TGTGCCAGCAGCCCCGGGGGCGGGAGGGGCTACAATGAGCAGTTCTTC. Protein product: CASSPGGGRGYNEQFF.

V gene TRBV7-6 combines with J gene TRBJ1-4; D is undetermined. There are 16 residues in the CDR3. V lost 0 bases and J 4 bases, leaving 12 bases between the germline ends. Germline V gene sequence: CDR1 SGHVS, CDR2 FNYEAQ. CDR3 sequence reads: CASSLAPGSLNEKLFF. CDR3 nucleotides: TGTGCCAGCAGCTTAGCCCCGGGCAGCCTTAATGAAAAACTGTTTTTT.

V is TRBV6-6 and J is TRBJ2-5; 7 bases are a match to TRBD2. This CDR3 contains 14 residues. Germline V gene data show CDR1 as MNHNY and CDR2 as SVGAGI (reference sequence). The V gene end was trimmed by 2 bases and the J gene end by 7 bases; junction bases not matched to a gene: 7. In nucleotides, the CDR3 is TGTGCCAGCAGTTACCTACTAGGGAGGGTGACCCAGTACTTC. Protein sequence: CASSYLLGRVTQYF.

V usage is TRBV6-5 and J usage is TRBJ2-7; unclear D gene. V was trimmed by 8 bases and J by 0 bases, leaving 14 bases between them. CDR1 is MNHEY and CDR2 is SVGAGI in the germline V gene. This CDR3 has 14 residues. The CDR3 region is CASHLDVSSYEQYF. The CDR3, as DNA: TGTGCCAGCCACTTGGACGTTAGCTCCTACGAGCAGTACTTC.

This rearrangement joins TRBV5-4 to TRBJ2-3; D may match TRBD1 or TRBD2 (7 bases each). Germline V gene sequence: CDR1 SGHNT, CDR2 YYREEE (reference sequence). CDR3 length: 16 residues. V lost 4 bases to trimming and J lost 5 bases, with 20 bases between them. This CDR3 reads CASSLGGQGVKDTQYF. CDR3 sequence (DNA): TGTGCCAGCAGCCTGGGGGGGCAGGGGGTTAAAGATACGCAGTATTTT.

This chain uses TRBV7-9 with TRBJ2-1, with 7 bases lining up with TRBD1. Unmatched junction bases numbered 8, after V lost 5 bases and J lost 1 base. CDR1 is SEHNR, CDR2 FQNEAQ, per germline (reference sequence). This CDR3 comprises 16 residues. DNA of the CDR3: TGTGCCAGCAGCCCACGGGACAGATCATCCTACAATGAGCAGTTCTTC. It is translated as CASSPRDRSSYNEQFF.

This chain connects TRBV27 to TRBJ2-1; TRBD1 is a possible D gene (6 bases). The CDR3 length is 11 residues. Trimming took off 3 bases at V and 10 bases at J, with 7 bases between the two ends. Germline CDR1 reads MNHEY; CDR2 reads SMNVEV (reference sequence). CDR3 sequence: CASSFGGEQFF. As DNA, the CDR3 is TGTGCCAGCAGTTTTGGGGGCGAGCAGTTCTTC.

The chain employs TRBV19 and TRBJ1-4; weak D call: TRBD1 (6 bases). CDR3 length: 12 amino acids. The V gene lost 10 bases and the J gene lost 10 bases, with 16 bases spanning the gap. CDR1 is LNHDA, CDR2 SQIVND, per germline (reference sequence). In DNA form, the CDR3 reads TGTGCCACCGAAAGGGGGGATGGAAAACTGTTTTTT. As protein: CATERGDGKLFF.

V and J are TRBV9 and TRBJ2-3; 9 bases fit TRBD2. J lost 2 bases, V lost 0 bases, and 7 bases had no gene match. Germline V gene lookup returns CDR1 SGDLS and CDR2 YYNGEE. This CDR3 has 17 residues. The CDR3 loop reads CASSVASSSGATDTQYF. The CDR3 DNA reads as TGTGCCAGCAGCGTAGCTAGCTCTAGCGGGGCCACAGATACGCAGTATTTT. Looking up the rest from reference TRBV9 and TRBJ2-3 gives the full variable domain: DSGVTQTPKHLITATGQRVTLRCSPRSGDLSVYWYQQSLDQGLQFLIQYYNGEERAKGNILERFSAQQFPDLHSELNLSSLELGDSALYFCASSVASSSGATDTQYFGPGTRLTVL.

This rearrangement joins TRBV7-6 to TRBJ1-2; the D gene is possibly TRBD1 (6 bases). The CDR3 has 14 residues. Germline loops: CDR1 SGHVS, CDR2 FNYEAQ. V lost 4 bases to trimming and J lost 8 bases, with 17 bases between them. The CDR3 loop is CASSSTQGAYGYTF. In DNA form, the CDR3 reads TGTGCCAGCAGCTCAACACAGGGCGCGTACGGCTACACCTTC.

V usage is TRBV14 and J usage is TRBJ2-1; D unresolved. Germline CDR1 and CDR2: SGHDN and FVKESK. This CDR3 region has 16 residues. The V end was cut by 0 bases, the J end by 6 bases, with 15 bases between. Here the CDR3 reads CASSQDRRRVLNEQFF. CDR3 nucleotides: TGTGCCAGCAGCCAAGATCGGAGAAGGGTCCTCAATGAGCAGTTCTTC. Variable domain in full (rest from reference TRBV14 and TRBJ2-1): EAGVTQFPSHSVIEKGQTVTLRCDPISGHDNLYWYRRVMGKEIKFLLHFVKESKQDESGMPNNRFLAERTGGTYSTLKVQPAELEDSGVYFCASSQDRRRVLNEQFFGPGTRLTVL.

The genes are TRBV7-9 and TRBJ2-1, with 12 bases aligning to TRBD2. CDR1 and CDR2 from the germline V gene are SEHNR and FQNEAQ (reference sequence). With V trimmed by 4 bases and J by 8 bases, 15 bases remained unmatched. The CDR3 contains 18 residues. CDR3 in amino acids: CASSSTSGTSGLIDEQFF. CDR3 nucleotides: TGTGCCAGCAGCTCAACTTCCGGGACTAGCGGGCTCATAGATGAGCAGTTCTTC. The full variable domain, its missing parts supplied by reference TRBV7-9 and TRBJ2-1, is DTGVSQNPRHKITKRGQNVTFRCDPISEHNRLYWYRQTLGQGPEFLTYFQNEAQLEKSRLLSDRFSAERPKGSFSTLEIQRTEQGDSAMYLCASSSTSGTSGLIDEQFFGPGTRLTVL.

CDR3 in DNA: TGTGCCAGCAGCTCCCCAAGGGGCAGAAACTATGGCTACACCTTC. Protein product: CASSSPRGRNYGYTF. This rearrangement joins TRBV7-2 to TRBJ1-2, with a possible D match to TRBD1 (5 bases). The CDR3 is 15 amino acids. The V and J ends lost 4 bases and 2 bases respectively, with 14 bases between them. CDR1 is SGHTA, CDR2 FQGNSA, per germline. The variable domain in full, completed from reference TRBV7-2 and TRBJ1-2, reads GAGVSQSPSNKVTEKGKDVELRCDPISGHTALYWYRQSLGQGLEFLIYFQGNSAPDKSGLPSDRFSAERTGGSVSTLTIQRTQQEDSAVYLCASSSPRGRNYGYTFGSGTRLTVV.

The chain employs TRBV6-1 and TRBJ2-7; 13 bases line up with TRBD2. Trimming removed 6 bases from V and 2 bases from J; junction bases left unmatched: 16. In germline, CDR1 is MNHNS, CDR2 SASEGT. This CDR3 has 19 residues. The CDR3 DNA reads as TGTGCCAGCAGAGAACGGGCGTCCGGGACTAGCGGGACAACCTACGAGCAGTACTTC. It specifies CASRERASGTSGTTYEQYF.

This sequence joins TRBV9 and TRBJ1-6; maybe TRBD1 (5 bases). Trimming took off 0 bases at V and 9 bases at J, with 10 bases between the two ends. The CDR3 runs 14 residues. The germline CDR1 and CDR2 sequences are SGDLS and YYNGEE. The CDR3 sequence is CASSVGGDSSPLHF. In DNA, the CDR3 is TGTGCCAGCAGCGTAGGAGGGGATTCTTCACCCCTCCACTTT.

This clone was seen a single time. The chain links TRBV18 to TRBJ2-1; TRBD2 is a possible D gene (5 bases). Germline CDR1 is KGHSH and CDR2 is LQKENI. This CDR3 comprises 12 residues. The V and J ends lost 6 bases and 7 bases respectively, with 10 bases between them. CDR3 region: CASSLPGNEQFF. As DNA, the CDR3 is TGTGCCAGCTCTCTTCCGGGGAATGAGCAGTTCTTC.

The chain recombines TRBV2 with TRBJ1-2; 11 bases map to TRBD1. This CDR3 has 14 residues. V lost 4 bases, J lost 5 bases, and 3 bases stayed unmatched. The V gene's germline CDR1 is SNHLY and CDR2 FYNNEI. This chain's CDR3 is CASSGTGGLYGYTF. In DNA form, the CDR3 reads TGTGCCAGCAGTGGGACAGGGGGCCTTTATGGCTACACCTTC.

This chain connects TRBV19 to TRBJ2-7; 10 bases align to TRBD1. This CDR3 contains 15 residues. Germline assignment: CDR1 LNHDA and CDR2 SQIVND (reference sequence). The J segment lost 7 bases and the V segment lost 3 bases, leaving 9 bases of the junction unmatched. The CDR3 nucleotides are TGTGCCAGTAGTATGCTAGACAGGGGGCTTGAAGAGCAGTACTTC. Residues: CASSMLDRGLEEQYF.